This T cell receptor beta chain was sequenced during a study of CD8+CD57+ T cells in acquired aplastic anemia. Study details: Each DNA sample taken from sorted CD4+ and CD8+ cells came to approximately 3 ug on average. Study outcomes and limitations: Any difference that existed in CD8+ Simpson's diversity between patients and controls was not significant. Overlapping CD8+ CDR3 repertoires of patients and controls contained approximately 28 shared sequences.

The template for TCR beta VDJ and CDR3 sequence profiling was genomic DNA. One entry per CDR3 protein results from TCRdb running MiXCR on the reads. This table has about 270,000 distinct CDR3 sequences, 45% to 65% appearing once. About this clonotype itself: Antigen unknown.

This receptor was obtained from a human donor with severe aplastic anemia or a healthy control (not recorded which). Material for sequencing was sorted CD4+, CD8+, or CD8+CD57+ T cells (not recorded which) from PBMCs.

The CDR3 DNA sequence: TGTGCCAGCAGCTTAACTCGGCAGGGGTCCTACGAGCAGTACTTC. Residues: CASSLTRQGSYEQYF. The rearrangement uses TRBV7-2 and TRBJ2-1; D may be TRBD1 (6 bases). The closer fit of TRBJ2-7 to the DNA end suggests the J call may be wrong. There are 15 residues in the CDR3. Per germline, CDR1 SGHTA and CDR2 FQGNSA.